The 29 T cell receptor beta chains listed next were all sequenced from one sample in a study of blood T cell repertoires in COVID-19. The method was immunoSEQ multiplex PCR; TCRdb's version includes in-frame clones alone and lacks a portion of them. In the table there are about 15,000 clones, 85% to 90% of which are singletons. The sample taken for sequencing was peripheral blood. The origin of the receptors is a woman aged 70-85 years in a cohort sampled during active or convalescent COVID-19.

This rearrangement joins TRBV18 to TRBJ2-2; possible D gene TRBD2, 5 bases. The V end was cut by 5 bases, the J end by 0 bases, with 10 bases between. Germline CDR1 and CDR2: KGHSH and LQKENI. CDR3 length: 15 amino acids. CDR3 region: CASSMGVTNTGELFF. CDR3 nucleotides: TGTGCCAGCTCAATGGGAGTGACGAACACCGGGGAGCTGTTTTTT.

This CDR3 reads CASSLGGTGPYGYTF. CDR3 nucleotides: TGCGCCAGCAGCTTGGGGGGGACAGGGCCCTATGGCTACACCTTC. This chain uses TRBV5-1 with TRBJ1-2; 9 nucleotides agree with TRBD1. The junction had 4 bases not matched to a gene; V was cut back by 0 bases and J by 4 bases. The CDR3 extends over 15 amino acids. The germline CDR1 and CDR2 sequences are SGHRS and YFSETQ.

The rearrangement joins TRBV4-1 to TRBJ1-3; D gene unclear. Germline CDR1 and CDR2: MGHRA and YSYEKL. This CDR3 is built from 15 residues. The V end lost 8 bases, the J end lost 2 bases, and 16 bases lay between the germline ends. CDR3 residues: CASCPLLGAGNTIYF. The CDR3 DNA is TGCGCCAGCTGCCCCCTCCTGGGAGCTGGAAACACCATATATTTT.

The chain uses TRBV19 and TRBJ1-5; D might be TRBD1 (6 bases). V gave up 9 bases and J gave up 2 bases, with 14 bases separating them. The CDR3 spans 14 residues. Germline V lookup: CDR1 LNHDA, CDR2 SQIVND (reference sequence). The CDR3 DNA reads TGTGCCAGCAACAGGGCCGACGGCAATCAGCCCCAGCATTTT. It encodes CASNRADGNQPQHF.

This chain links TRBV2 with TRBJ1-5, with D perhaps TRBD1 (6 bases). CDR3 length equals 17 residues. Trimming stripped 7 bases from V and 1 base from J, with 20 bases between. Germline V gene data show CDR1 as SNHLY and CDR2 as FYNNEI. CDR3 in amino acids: CASTDDPTRGSNQPQHF. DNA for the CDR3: TGTGCCAGCACCGACGACCCGACCAGGGGCAGCAATCAGCCCCAGCATTTT.

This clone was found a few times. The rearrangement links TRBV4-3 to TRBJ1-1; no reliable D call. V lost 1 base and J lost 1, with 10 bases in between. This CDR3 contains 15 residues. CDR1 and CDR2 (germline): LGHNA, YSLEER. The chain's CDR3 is CASSQGHRGNTEAFF. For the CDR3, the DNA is TGCGCCAGCAGCCAAGGTCACCGGGGGAACACTGAAGCTTTCTTT.

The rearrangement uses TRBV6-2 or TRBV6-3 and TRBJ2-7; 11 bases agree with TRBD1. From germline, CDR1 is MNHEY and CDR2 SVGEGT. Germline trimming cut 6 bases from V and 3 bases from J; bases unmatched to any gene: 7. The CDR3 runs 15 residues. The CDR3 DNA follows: TGTGCCAGCAGCCCACCCGGGACAGGGGGCTACGAGCAGTACTTC. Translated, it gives CASSPPGTGGYEQYF.

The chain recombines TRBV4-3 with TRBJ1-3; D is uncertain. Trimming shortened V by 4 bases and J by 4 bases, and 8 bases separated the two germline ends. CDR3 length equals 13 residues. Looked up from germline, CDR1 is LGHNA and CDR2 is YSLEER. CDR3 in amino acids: CASSLNLGNTIYF. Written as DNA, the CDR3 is TGCGCCAGCAGCCTTAATCTGGGAAACACCATATATTTT.

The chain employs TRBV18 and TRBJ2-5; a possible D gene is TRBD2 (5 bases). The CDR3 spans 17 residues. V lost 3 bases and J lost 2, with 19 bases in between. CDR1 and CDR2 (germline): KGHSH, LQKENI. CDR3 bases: TGTGCCAGCTCACCTTCTGCTAGCCATCGAAGTCAAGAGACCCAGTACTTC. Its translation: CASSPSASHRSQETQYF.

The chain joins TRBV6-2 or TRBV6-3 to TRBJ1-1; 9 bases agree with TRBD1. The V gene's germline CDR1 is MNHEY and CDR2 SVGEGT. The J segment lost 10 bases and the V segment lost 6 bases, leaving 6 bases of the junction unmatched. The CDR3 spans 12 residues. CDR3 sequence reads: CASSRQGVRAFF. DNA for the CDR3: TGTGCCAGCAGCAGACAGGGGGTGCGAGCTTTCTTT.

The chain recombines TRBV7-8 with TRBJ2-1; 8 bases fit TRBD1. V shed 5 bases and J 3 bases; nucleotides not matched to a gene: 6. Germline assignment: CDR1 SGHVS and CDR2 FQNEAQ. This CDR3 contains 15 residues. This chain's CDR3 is CASSPDRGFYNEQFF. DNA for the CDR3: TGTGCCAGCAGCCCTGACAGGGGATTCTACAATGAGCAGTTCTTC.

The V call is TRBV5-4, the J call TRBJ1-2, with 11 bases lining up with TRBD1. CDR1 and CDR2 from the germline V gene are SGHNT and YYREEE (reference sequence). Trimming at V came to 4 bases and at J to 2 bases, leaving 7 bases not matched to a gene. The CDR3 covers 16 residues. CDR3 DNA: TGTGCCAGCAGCATGGGACAGGGGGGGACGAACTATGGCTACACCTTC. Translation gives CASSMGQGGTNYGYTF.

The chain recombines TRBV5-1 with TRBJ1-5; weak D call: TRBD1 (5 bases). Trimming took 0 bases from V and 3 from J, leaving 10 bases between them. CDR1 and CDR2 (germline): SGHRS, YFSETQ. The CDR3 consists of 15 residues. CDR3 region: CASSLEGDYNQPQHF. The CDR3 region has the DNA TGCGCCAGCAGCTTGGAAGGGGATTACAATCAGCCCCAGCATTTT.

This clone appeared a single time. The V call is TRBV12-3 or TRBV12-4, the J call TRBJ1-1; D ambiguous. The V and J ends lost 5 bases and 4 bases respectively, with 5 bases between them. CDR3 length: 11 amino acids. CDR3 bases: TGTGCCAGCAGTCCTACCACTGAAGCTTTCTTT. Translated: CASSPTTEAFF.

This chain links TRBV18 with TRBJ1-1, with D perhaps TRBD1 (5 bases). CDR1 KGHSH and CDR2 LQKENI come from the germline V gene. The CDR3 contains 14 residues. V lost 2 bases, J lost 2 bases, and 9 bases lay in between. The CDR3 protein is CASSPTDSNTEAFF. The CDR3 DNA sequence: TGTGCCAGCTCACCAACCGACAGTAACACTGAAGCTTTCTTT.

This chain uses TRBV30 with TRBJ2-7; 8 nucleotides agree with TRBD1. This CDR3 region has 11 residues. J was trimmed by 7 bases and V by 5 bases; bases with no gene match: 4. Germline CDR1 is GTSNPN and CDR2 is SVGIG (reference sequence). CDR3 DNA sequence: TGTGCCTGGGTGACAGGGGCTGAGCAGTACTTC. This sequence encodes CAWVTGAEQYF.

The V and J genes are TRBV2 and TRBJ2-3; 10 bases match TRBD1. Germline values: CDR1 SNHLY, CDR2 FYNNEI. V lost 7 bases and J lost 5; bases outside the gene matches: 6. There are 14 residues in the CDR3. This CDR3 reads CASTRQGAGDTQYF. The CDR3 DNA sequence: TGTGCCAGCACCAGACAGGGGGCAGGAGATACGCAGTATTTT. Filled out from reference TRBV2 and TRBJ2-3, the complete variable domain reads EPEVTQTPSHQVTQMGQEVILRCVPISNHLYFYWYRQILGQKVEFLVSFYNNEISEKSEIFDDQFSVERPDGSNFTLKIRSTKLEDSAMYFCASTRQGAGDTQYFGPGTRLTVL.

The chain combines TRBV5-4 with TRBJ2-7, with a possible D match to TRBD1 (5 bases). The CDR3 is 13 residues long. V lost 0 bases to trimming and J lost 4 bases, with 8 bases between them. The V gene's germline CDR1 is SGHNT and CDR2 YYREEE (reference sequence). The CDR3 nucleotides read TGTGCCAGCAGCTTGGGCAGGGAATACGAGCAGTACTTC. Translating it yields CASSLGREYEQYF. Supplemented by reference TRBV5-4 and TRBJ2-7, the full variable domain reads ETGVTQSPTHLIKTRGQQVTLRCSSQSGHNTVSWYQQALGQGPQFIFQYYREEENGRGNFPPRFSGLQFPNYSSELNVNALELDDSALYLCASSLGREYEQYFGPGTRLTVT.

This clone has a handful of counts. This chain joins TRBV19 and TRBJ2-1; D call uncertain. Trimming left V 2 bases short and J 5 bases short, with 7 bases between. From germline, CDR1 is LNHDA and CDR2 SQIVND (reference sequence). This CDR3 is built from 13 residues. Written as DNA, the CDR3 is TGTGCCAGTAGTATAATACAGAACAATGAGCAGTTCTTC. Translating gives CASSIIQNNEQFF.

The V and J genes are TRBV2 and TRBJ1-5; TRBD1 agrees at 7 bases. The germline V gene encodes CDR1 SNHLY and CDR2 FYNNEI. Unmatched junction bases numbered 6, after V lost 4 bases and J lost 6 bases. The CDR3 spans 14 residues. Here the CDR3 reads CASSVQGDVQPQHF. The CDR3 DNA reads TGTGCCAGCAGTGTTCAGGGGGATGTTCAGCCCCAGCATTTT.

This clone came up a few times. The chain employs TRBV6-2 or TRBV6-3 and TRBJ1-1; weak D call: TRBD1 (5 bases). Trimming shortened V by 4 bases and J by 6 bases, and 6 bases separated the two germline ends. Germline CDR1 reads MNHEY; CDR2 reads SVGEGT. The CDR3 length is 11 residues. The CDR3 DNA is TGTGCCAGCAGTTGGGGGGCTGAAGCTTTCTTT. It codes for CASSWGAEAFF.

DNA of the CDR3: TGCGCCAGCAGCAGAAGGGGACAGTTATACGAGCAGTACTTC. Protein sequence: CASSRRGQLYEQYF. The V call is TRBV5-1, the J call TRBJ2-7; 7 positions match TRBD1. The ends lost 4 bases at V and 4 bases at J; junction bases unmatched: 8. CDR3 length: 14 amino acids. Germline V lookup: CDR1 SGHRS, CDR2 YFSETQ.

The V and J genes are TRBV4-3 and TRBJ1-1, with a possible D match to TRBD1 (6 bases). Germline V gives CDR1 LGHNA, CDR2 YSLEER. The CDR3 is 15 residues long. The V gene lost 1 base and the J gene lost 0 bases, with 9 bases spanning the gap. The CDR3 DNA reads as TGCGCCAGCAGCCAAGGGACAGACATGAACACTGAAGCTTTCTTT. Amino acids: CASSQGTDMNTEAFF.

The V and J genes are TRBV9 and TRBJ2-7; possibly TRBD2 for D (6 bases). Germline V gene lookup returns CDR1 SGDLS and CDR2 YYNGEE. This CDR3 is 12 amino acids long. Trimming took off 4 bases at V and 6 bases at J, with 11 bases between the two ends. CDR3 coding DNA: TGTGCCAGCAGCACCGGGAGCAGCGAGCAGTACTTC. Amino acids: CASSTGSSEQYF.

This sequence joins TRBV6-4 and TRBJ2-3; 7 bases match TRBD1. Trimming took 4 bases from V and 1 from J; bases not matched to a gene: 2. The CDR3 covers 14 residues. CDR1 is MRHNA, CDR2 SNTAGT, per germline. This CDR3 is CASSATGGTDTQYF. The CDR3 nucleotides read TGTGCCAGCAGTGCTACAGGGGGCACAGATACGCAGTATTTT.

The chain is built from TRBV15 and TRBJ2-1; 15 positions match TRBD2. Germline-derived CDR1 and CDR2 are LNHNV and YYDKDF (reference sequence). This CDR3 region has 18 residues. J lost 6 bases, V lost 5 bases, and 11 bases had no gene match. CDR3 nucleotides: TGTGCCACCAGCTTTTTCATACCGGGACTAGCGGGGGGCAATGAGCAGTTCTTC. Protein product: CATSFFIPGLAGGNEQFF. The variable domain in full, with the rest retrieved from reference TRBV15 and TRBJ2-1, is DAMVIQNPRYQVTQFGKPVTLSCSQTLNHNVMYWYQQKSSQAPKLLFHYYDKDFNNEADTPDNFQSRRPNTSFCFLDIRSPGLGDTAMYLCATSFFIPGLAGGNEQFFGPGTRLTVL.

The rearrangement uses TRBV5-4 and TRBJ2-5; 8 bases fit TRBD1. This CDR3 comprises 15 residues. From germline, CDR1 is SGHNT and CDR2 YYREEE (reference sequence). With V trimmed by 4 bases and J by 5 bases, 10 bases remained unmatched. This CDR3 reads CASSPWTGLRETQYF. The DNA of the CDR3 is TGTGCCAGCAGCCCCTGGACAGGGCTCCGGGAGACCCAGTACTTC.

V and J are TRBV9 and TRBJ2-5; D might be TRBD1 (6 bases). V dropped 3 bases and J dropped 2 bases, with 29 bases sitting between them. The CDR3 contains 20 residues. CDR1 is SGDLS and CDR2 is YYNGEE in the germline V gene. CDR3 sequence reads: CASSGHRASGGLVSQETQYF. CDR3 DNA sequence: TGTGCCAGCAGCGGACACAGGGCATCTGGGGGATTAGTTAGTCAAGAGACCCAGTACTTC.

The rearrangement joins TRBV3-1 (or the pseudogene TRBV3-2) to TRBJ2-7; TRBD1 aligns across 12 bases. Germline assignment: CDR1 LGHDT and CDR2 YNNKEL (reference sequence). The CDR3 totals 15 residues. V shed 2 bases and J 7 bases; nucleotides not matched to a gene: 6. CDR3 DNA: TGTGCCAGCAGCCAACGGGGACAGGGGGCCCGGGAGCAGTACTTC. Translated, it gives CASSQRGQGAREQYF.